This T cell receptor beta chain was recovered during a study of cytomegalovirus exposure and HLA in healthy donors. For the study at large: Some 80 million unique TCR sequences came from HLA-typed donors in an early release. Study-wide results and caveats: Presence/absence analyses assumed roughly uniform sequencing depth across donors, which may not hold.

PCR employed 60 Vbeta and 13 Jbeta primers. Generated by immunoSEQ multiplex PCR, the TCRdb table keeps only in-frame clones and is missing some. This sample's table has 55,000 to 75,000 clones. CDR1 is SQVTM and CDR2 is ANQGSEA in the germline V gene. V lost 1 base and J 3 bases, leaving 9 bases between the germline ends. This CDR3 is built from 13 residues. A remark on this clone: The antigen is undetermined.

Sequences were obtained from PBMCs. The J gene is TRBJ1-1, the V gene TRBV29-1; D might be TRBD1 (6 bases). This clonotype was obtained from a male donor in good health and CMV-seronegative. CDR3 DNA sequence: TGCAGCGTTGAAGGGAAGGGGGACACTGAAGCTTTCTTT. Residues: CSVEGKGDTEAFF.